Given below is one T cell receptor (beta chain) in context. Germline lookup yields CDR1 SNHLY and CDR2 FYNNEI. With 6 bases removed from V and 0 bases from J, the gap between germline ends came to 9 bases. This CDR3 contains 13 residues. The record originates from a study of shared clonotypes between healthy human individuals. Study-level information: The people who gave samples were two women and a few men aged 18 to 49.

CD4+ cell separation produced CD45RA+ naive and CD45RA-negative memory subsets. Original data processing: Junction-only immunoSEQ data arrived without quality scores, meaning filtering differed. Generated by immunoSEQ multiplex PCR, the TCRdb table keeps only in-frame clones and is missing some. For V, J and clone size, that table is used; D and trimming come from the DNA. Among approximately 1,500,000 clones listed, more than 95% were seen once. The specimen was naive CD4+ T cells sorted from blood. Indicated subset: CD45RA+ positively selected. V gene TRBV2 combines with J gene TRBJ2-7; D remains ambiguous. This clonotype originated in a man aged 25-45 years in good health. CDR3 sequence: CASRYDGSYEQYF. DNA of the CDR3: TGTGCCAGCAGGTACGACGGCTCCTACGAGCAGTACTTC.